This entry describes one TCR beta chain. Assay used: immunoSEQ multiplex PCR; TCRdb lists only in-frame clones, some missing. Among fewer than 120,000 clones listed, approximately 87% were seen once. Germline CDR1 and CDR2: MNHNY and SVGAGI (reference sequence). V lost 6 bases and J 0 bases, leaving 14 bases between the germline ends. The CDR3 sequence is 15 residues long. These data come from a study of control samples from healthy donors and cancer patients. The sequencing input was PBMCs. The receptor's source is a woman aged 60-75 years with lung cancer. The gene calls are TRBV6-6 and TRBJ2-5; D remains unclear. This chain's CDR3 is CASSQDSMYQETQYF. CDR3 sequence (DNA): TGTGCCAGCAGCCAGGATTCCATGTACCAAGAGACCCAGTACTTC.